The rows below give T cell receptor beta chains drawn from one sample of a study of cytomegalovirus exposure and HLA in healthy donors. TCRdb's table, derived via immunoSEQ multiplex PCR, lists solely in-frame clones and lacks some. Altogether approximately 120,000 clones are present, about 90% being singletons, with the ten largest covering approximately 2%. The sequenced material came from PBMCs. The receptors here all came from a woman aged 18-29 years in good health and CMV-seronegative. Both conserved end residues are part of each CDR3.

v_gene: TRBV4-2; len: 21; j_gene: TRBJ2-1; CDR3aa: CASSQVTARVGREYRGNEQFF
v_gene: TRBV28; len: 16; j_gene: TRBJ1-5; CDR3aa: CASSLTGTGRGQPQHF
v_gene: TRBV7-9; len: 14; j_gene: TRBJ2-5; CDR3aa: CASSVGVVDETQYF
v_gene: TRBV9; len: 14; j_gene: TRBJ1-5; CDR3aa: CASSAGTGDQPQHF
v_gene: TRBV6-1; len: 13; j_gene: TRBJ1-1; CDR3aa: CASSQVVYTEAFF
v_gene: TRBV4-3; len: 17; j_gene: TRBJ2-1; CDR3aa: CASSQDGLAGGYNEQFF
v_gene: TRBV30; len: 15; j_gene: TRBJ1-3; CDR3aa: CASSRRGLSGNTIYF
v_gene: TRBV5-1; len: 15; j_gene: TRBJ1-1; CDR3aa: CASSGTGDRNTEAFF
v_gene: TRBV27; len: 16; j_gene: TRBJ2-2; CDR3aa: CASSSHRGANTGELFF
v_gene: TRBV29-1; len: 13; j_gene: TRBJ1-2; CDR3aa: CSVAGRLNYGYTF
v_gene: TRBV9; len: 17; j_gene: TRBJ1-3; CDR3aa: CASSPRQGFGTGNTIYF
v_gene: TRBV12-5; len: 16; j_gene: TRBJ1-5; CDR3aa: CASGSNPGTDNQPQHF
v_gene: TRBV6-5; len: 16; j_gene: TRBJ2-2; CDR3aa: CASSYSWGGNTGELFF
v_gene: TRBV29-1; len: 13; j_gene: TRBJ2-7; CDR3aa: CSVELGSSYEQYF
v_gene: TRBV13; len: 14; j_gene: TRBJ1-6; CDR3aa: CASSLDRDNSPLHF
v_gene: TRBV5-4; len: 18; j_gene: TRBJ1-5; CDR3aa: CASSFRQGAGFGNQPQHF
v_gene: TRBV6-6; len: 15; j_gene: TRBJ2-2; CDR3aa: CASSYVPVRTGELFF
v_gene: TRBV6-4; len: 19; j_gene: TRBJ2-6; CDR3aa: CASSNPRLTGGRKANVLTF
v_gene: TRBV11-1; len: 16; j_gene: TRBJ1-1; CDR3aa: CASSSPRGRGYTEAFF
v_gene: TRBV5-1; len: 14; j_gene: TRBJ2-5; CDR3aa: CASRTGTGTETQYF
v_gene: TRBV19; len: 13; j_gene: TRBJ1-5; CDR3aa: CASSRSGNQPQHF
v_gene: TRBV5-1; len: 14; j_gene: TRBJ1-4; CDR3aa: CASSLQGINEKLFF
v_gene: TRBV28; len: 17; j_gene: TRBJ2-7; CDR3aa: CASSLEARGRASYEQYF
v_gene: TRBV18; len: 14; j_gene: TRBJ1-5; CDR3aa: CASSPGTSNQPQHF
v_gene: TRBV18; len: 17; j_gene: TRBJ2-7; CDR3aa: CASSPDSSGGASYEQYF
v_gene: TRBV12-5; len: 16; j_gene: TRBJ2-7; CDR3aa: CASGPEGFLGNYEQYF
v_gene: TRBV1; len: 16; j_gene: TRBJ1-2; CDR3aa: CTSSPYPGQLNYGYTF
v_gene: TRBV4-1; len: 15; j_gene: TRBJ1-1; CDR3aa: CASSAPGQGTTEAFF
v_gene: TRBV28; len: 14; j_gene: TRBJ2-7; CDR3aa: CASSLGQVSYEQYF